This T cell receptor (beta chain) was sequenced during a study of neurological immune-mediated disorders. General observations from the study: CDR3 amino acid sequences of expanded clones were not shared across subjects, a result suggesting private repertoires in all groups. Healthy controls had more TCR clonal expansion than multiple sclerosis, which showed the least, whereas HTLV-1-associated myelopathy showed the most.

This CDR3 has 13 amino acids. V was cut by 4 bases and J by 7 bases, with 13 bases left in between. The germline V gene encodes CDR1 SGHVS and CDR2 FNYEAQ. On this clonotype itself: Its antigen is unidentified.

A single run covered 15-18 subjects with over 190 million TCR-beta sequences. TCRdb used MiXCR to reprocess the 5' RACE reads, holding one entry per CDR3 protein. The sample records about 50,000 distinct CDR3 sequences, about a tenth being singletons. The TCR comes from a man between 65 and 85 years old with HTLV-1-associated myelopathy (HAM/TSP). Material: PBMCs. The chain is built from TRBV7-6 and TRBJ1-1; possibly TRBD1 for D (5 bases). This CDR3 reads CASSSTDRLEAFF. CDR3 DNA: TGTGCCAGCAGCTCGACCGACAGACTTGAAGCTTTCTTT.